The 20 T cell receptor beta chains reported below all come from one sample, sequenced in a study of blood T cell repertoires in COVID-19. TCRdb's table, derived via immunoSEQ multiplex PCR, lists solely in-frame clones and lacks some. The table includes about 500,000 clones, roughly 87% detected once. Sequenced sample: PBMCs or T cells enriched from blood (not recorded which). The receptors originated from a woman under 30 who had recovered from COVID-19.

The rearrangement links TRBV28 to TRBJ1-3; 10 bases match TRBD1. The V gene's germline CDR1 is MDHEN and CDR2 SYDVKM. The V and J ends lost 5 bases and 4 bases, in that order; junction bases with no gene match: 11. The CDR3 runs 17 residues. CDR3 nucleotides: TGTGCCAGCAGTGGAATGGGACAGGGGTCGGGAGGAAACACCATATATTTT. Protein: CASSGMGQGSGGNTIYF.

This clone was detected only once. This chain connects TRBV4-1 to TRBJ1-3; D unclear. Trimming pared 4 bases from V and 8 bases from J, leaving 18 bases between. CDR3 size: 15 residues. The germline gives CDR1 MGHRA, CDR2 YSYEKL. As DNA, the CDR3 is TGCGCCAGCAGCCCATCCCTCCCAGGAATAGACACCATATATTTT. This translates into CASSPSLPGIDTIYF.

The V gene is TRBV4-2, the J gene TRBJ1-3; 7 bases align to TRBD1. CDR1 LGHNA and CDR2 YNFKEQ come from the germline V gene. The ends lost 4 bases at V and 0 bases at J; junction bases unmatched: 15. The CDR3 totals 19 residues. CDR3 sequence (DNA): TGTGCCAGCAGCCGTTCTCCGGGACAGAGCCCGGACTCTGGAAACACCATATATTTT. Its protein product is CASSRSPGQSPDSGNTIYF.

Only a few counts were recorded for this clone. The chain carries TRBV5-1 and TRBJ2-7, with D maybe TRBD2 (7 bases). This CDR3 comprises 13 residues. Germline CDR1 and CDR2: SGHRS and YFSETQ. Trimming pared 5 bases from V and 7 bases from J, leaving 16 bases between. As DNA, the CDR3 is TGCGCCAGCAGTCGCTGGGGGGGCGGAGAGCAGTACTTC. Translated, it gives CASSRWGGGEQYF.

V gene TRBV11-2 combines with J gene TRBJ2-1; 9 positions agree with TRBD1. V was pared by 2 bases and J by 4 bases, with 6 bases of the junction left unmatched. Germline V gives CDR1 SGHAT, CDR2 FQNNGV. The CDR3 extends over 16 amino acids. CDR3 amino acids: CASSLFRQGGYNEQFF. The CDR3 nucleotides are TGTGCCAGCAGCTTATTTCGACAGGGGGGTTACAATGAGCAGTTCTTC.

The chain recombines TRBV4-2 with TRBJ2-5; TRBD2 might be the D (6 bases). The CDR3 is 16 amino acids. V was pared by 3 bases and J by 5 bases, with 19 bases between. CDR1 is LGHNA, CDR2 YNFKEQ, per germline. The CDR3 DNA reads TGTGCCAGCAGCCAGGTCGGACTGGCCGCGGGGGAGACCCAGTACTTC. It encodes CASSQVGLAAGETQYF.

This sequence joins TRBV30 and TRBJ1-5; no reliable D call. Germline CDR1 GTSNPN, CDR2 SVGIG (reference sequence). V was cut by 6 bases and J by 5 bases, with 14 bases left in between. The CDR3 is 13 amino acids. The CDR3 protein is CACARDGDQPQHF. Here the CDR3 DNA reads TGTGCCTGCGCGCGGGATGGGGATCAGCCCCAGCATTTT. Full variable domain (remainder filled in from reference TRBV30 and TRBJ1-5): SQTIHQWPATLVQPVGSPLSLECTVEGTSNPNLYWYRQAAGRGLQLLFYSVGIGQISSEVPQNLSASRPQDRQFILSSKKLLLSDSGFYLCACARDGDQPQHFGDGTRLSIL.

The chain recombines TRBV18 with TRBJ2-7, with TRBD1 matching over 10 bases. CDR1 and CDR2 from the germline V gene are KGHSH and LQKENI. The CDR3 consists of 14 residues. With V trimmed by 6 bases and J by 2 bases, 4 bases remained unmatched. The CDR3 nucleotides are TGTGCCAGCTCCACTGACAGGGGGCCCTACGAGCAGTACTTC. It is translated as CASSTDRGPYEQYF.

The chain uses TRBV5-4 and TRBJ1-4, with TRBD1 identical over 9 bases. The CDR3 is 17 residues long. Losses at the gene ends were 3 bases for V and 1 base for J; bases not matched to a gene: 7. The V gene's germline CDR1 is SGHNT and CDR2 YYREEE (reference sequence). CDR3 loop: CASSSLKDRGTNEKLFF. The DNA for the CDR3 is TGTGCCAGCAGCTCACTAAAGGACAGGGGAACTAATGAAAAACTGTTTTTT.

In the case of this clone: The sample has other DNA sequences that encode this CDR3 too. V gene TRBV7-2 combines with J gene TRBJ1-3; 8 nucleotides match TRBD1. This CDR3 is 15 amino acids long. V shed 3 bases, J shed 4 bases, and the junction held 5 bases outside the gene matches. Germline CDR1 and CDR2: SGHTA and FQGNSA. The CDR3: CASSFQGARGNTIYF. CDR3 nucleotide sequence: TGTGCCAGCAGCTTTCAGGGGGCGCGAGGAAACACCATATATTTT.

The J gene is TRBJ1-3, the V gene TRBV5-1, with 11 bases fitting TRBD1. V lost 4 bases to trimming and J lost 3 bases; unmatched junction nucleotides: 3. The CDR3 totals 15 residues. Germline V gives CDR1 SGHRS, CDR2 YFSETQ. CDR3 nucleotide sequence: TGCGCCAGCAGCCTAGGGACAGGGGGTGGAAACACCATATATTTT. Translating gives CASSLGTGGGNTIYF.

The chain joins TRBV7-6 to TRBJ1-1; D unresolved. The CDR3 runs to 13 residues. Trimming stripped 2 bases from V and 4 bases from J, with 8 bases between. Germline V gives CDR1 SGHVS, CDR2 FNYEAQ. DNA for the CDR3: TGTGCCAGCAGCTTATTCTTTCGCACTGAAGCTTTCTTT. Its protein product is CASSLFFRTEAFF.

The rearrangement uses TRBV28 and TRBJ1-5; no clear D. This CDR3 has 16 residues. The germline V and J ends were trimmed by 0 bases and 2 bases, with 11 bases remaining between them. Germline V gene lookup returns CDR1 MDHEN and CDR2 SYDVKM. For the CDR3, the DNA is TGTGCCAGCAGTTTATGGAGAGGGAGGGGCAATCAGCCCCAGCATTTT. It is translated as CASSLWRGRGNQPQHF.

The genes are TRBV19 and TRBJ2-5; maybe TRBD1 (6 bases). The CDR3 runs 14 residues. Trimming stripped 5 bases from V and 1 base from J, with 11 bases between. CDR1 LNHDA and CDR2 SQIVND come from the germline V gene (reference sequence). Here the CDR3 DNA reads TGTGCCAGTAGTTTCCGGGACATCCAAGAGACCCAGTACTTC. Translating gives CASSFRDIQETQYF.

The CDR3: CASTGGTQYF. CDR3 nucleotide sequence: TGTGCCAGCACCGGCGGTACGCAGTATTTT. The chain recombines TRBV12-3 or TRBV12-4 with TRBJ2-3; D remains ambiguous. The CDR3 spans 10 residues. V dropped 7 bases and J dropped 8 bases, with 7 bases sitting between them.

This clone appeared a few times. The chain uses TRBV9 and TRBJ2-3; 7 bases align to TRBD2. CDR1 is SGDLS and CDR2 is YYNGEE in the germline V gene. The CDR3 is 13 amino acids. After removal of 4 bases from V and 4 bases from J, the junction contained 3 bases not matched to a gene. In DNA, the CDR3 is TGTGCCAGCAGCCTTGGGGGGGCAGATACGCAGTATTTT. Protein sequence: CASSLGGADTQYF. The whole variable domain, remainder taken from reference TRBV9 and TRBJ2-3, is DSGVTQTPKHLITATGQRVTLRCSPRSGDLSVYWYQQSLDQGLQFLIQYYNGEERAKGNILERFSAQQFPDLHSELNLSSLELGDSALYFCASSLGGADTQYFGPGTRLTVL.

V usage is TRBV12-5 and J usage is TRBJ2-7, with TRBD1 matching 10 bases. With 7 bases clipped from V and 5 bases from J, the junction kept 8 bases outside the gene matches. CDR3 length equals 14 residues. CDR1 is LGHNT and CDR2 is FRNRAP in the germline V gene. Written as DNA, the CDR3 is TGTGCTAGTGCCCGGGACAGGGGTTACCACGAGCAGTACTTC. Encoded protein: CASARDRGYHEQYF.

The chain couples TRBV24-1 to TRBJ2-3; unclear D gene. V was pared by 2 bases and J by 2 bases, with 13 bases between. Germline V CDR1 and CDR2: KGHDR, SFDVKD. CDR3 length: 16 residues. The CDR3 is CATSDSGEANTDTQYF. The CDR3 nucleotides are TGTGCCACCAGTGATTCTGGTGAGGCTAACACAGATACGCAGTATTTT.

This clone was recorded a few times. The CDR3 reads CASISQTGFEAFF. The CDR3 DNA follows: TGTGCCAGCATCTCTCAGACAGGGTTTGAAGCTTTCTTT. This rearrangement joins TRBV5-4 to TRBJ1-1, with 7 bases identical to TRBD1. Germline CDR1 SGHNT, CDR2 YYREEE (reference sequence). V trimming: 6 bases; J trimming: 7 bases; junction bases outside the gene matches: 9. The CDR3 length is 13 residues.

CDR3 DNA: TGTGCCAGTAGTATTGGAGCGGGGGGGCAAGATACGCAGTATTTT. Translating it yields CASSIGAGGQDTQYF. The chain carries TRBV19 and TRBJ2-3, with 10 bases matching TRBD2. CDR3 length: 15 residues. Germline V CDR1 and CDR2: LNHDA, SQIVND (reference sequence). V was clipped by 3 bases and J by 5 bases; unmatched bases: 5.